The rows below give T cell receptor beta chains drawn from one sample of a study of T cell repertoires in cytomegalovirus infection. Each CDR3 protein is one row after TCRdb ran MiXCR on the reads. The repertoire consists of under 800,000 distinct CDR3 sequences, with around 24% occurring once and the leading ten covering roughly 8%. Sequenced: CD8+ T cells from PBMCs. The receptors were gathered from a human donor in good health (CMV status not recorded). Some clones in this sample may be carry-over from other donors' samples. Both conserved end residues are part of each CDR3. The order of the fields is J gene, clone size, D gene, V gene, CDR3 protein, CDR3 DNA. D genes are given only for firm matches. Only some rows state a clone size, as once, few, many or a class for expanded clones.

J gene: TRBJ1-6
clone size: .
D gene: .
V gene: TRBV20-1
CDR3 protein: CSATSTLQGSYNSPLHF
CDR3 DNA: TGCAGTGCTACTTCTACTTTACAGGGCTCCTATAATTCACCCCTCCACTTT

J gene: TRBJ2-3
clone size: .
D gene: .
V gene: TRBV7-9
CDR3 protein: CASNPRKATDTQYF
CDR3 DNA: TGTGCCAGCAACCCCAGAAAGGCCACAGATACGCAGTATTTT

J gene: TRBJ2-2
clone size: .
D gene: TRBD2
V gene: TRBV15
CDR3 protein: CATTPGGTSGFTGELFF
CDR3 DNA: TGTGCCACCACCCCCGGGGGGACTAGCGGTTTCACCGGGGAGCTGTTTTTT

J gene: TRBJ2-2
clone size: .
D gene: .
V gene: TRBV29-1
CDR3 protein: CSVEVRRMNTGELFF
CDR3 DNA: TGCAGCGTTGAAGTGCGAAGGATGAACACCGGGGAGCTGTTTTTT

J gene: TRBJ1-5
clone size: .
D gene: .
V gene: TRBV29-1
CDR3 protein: CSVVLPGGNQPQHF
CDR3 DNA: TGCAGCGTTGTACTACCAGGTGGGAATCAGCCCCAGCATTTT

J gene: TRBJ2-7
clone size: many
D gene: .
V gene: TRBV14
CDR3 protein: CASSFSFYEQYF
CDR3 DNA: TGTGCCAGCTCCTTCTCCTTCTACGAGCAGTACTTC

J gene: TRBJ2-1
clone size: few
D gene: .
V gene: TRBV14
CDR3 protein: CASSQEGVRNEQFF
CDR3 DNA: TGTGCCAGCAGCCAGGAGGGGGTACGGAATGAGCAGTTCTTC

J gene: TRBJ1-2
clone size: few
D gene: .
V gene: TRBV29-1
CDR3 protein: CSVDVRGENYGYTF
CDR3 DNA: TGCAGCGTTGATGTAAGAGGGGAAAACTATGGCTACACCTTC

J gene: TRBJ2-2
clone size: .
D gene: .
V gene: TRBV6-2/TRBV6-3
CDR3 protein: CASGPFPYSNTGELFF
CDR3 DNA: TGTGCCAGCGGCCCTTTCCCCTACTCGAACACCGGGGAGCTGTTTTTT

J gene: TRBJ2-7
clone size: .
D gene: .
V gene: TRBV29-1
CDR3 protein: CSVEHGAYEQYF
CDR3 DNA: TGCAGCGTTGAACACGGAGCCTACGAGCAGTACTTC

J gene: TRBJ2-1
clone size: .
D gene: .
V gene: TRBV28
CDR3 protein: CASSLVESRAGYNEQFF
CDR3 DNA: TGTGCCAGCAGTTTGGTCGAATCCAGGGCCGGCTACAATGAGCAGTTCTTC

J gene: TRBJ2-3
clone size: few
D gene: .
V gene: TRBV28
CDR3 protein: CASSLLRARDTQYF
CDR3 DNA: TGTGCCAGCAGTCTCCTTCGGGCCAGAGATACGCAGTATTTT

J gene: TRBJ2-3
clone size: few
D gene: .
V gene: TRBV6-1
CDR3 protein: CASSEALDVGRGGTDTQYF
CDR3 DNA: TGTGCCAGCAGTGAAGCGCTTGACGTAGGGAGAGGGGGCACAGATACGCAGTATTTT

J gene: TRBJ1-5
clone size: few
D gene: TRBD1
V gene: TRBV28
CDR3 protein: CASSNDRVQPQHF
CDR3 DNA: TGTGCCAGCAGTAACGACAGGGTACAGCCCCAGCATTTT

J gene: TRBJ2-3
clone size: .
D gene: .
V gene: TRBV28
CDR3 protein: CASRYQGSTDTQYF
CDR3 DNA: TGTGCCAGCAGGTACCAGGGTTCTACAGATACGCAGTATTTT

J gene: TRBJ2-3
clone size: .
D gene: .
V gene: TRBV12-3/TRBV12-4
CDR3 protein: CASSLGLRDVTDTQYF
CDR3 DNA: TGTGCCAGCAGTTTAGGTTTACGGGATGTCACAGATACGCAGTATTTT

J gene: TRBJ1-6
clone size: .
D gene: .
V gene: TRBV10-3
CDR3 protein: CAISESRDMNNSPLHF
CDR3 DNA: TGTGCCATCAGTGAGTCCCGGGACATGAATAATTCACCCCTCCACTTT

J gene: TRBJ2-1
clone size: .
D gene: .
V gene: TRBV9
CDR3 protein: CASSVAGQLTYNEQFF
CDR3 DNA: TGTGCCAGCAGCGTAGCTGGGCAGCTTACCTACAATGAGCAGTTCTTC